Reported below is one TCR beta chain. These data originate in a study of blood T cell repertoires in COVID-19. Per the original methods: Researchers report that nucleated cell counts were estimated from reference gene primer amplification. Sequencing was performed with immunoSEQ multiplex PCR; in TCRdb, only in-frame clones are kept and a portion is missing. The V and J calls and the clone size are those of that table, but D and trimming were determined from the DNA. The sample has hundreds of thousands of clones; 85% to 90% are singletons. From germline, CDR1 is MGHDK and CDR2 SYGVNS. V gave up 3 bases and J gave up 3 bases; unmatched junction bases: 4. There are 15 residues in the CDR3.

This receptor was taken from a woman aged 18-29 years who had recovered from COVID-19. Input material: PBMCs or T cells enriched from blood (not recorded which). The J gene is TRBJ2-2, the V gene TRBV25-1; 7 bases are a match to TRBD1. CDR3 region: CASSERDRDTGELFF. The CDR3 bases are TGTGCCAGCAGTGAGCGAGACAGGGACACCGGGGAGCTGTTTTTT.